The sequence of this T cell receptor (beta chain) was determined in a study of T cells in Graves' hyperthyroidism and ophthalmopathy. Notes on the study in general: Ophthalmopathy was separated from stable hyperthyroidism by a 13 V-J model. Ophthalmopathy was identified by the model a median 6.5 months ahead of onset.

In this sample, this clonotype turned up many times. Its antigen is not known. RNA transcripts provided the source from which TCR beta CDR3 regions were amplified. First-round RT-PCR targeting the TCR CDR3 was performed with the HTBI primer set. One entry per CDR3 protein results from TCRdb running MiXCR on the multiplex PCR reads. This table holds about 400,000 distinct CDR3 sequences, around 14% found once. Trimming took off 6 bases at V and 6 bases at J, with 12 bases between the two ends. CDR3 length: 12 amino acids. In germline, CDR1 is MNHNS, CDR2 SASEGT. This TCR derives from a woman under 30 with Graves' hyperthyroidism. Source material: blood. The chain carries TRBV6-1 and TRBJ2-7; the D is unclear. The CDR3 coding sequence is TGTGCCAGCAGCCACAGTTCGCGCGAGCAGTACTTC. Translation: CASSHSSREQYF.